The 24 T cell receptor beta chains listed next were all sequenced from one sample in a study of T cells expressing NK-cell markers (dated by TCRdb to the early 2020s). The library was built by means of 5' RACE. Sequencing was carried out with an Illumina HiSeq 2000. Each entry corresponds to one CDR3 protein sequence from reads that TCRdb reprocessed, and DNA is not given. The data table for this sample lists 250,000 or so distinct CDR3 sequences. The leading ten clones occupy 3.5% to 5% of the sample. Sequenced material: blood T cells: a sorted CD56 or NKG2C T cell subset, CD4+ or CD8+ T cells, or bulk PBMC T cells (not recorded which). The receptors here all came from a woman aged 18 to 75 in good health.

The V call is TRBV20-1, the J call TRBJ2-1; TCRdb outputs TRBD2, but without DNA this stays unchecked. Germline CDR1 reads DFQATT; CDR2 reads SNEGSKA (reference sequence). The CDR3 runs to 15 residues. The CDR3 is CSARDRRGGHNEQFF.

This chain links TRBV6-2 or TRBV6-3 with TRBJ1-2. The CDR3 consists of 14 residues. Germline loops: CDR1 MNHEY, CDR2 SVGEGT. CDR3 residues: CASSYSTLSSGYTF.

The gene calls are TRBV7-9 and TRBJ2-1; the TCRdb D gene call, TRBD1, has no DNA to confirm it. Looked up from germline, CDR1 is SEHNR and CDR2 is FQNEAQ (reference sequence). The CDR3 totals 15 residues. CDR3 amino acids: CASSLGRGTYNEQFF.

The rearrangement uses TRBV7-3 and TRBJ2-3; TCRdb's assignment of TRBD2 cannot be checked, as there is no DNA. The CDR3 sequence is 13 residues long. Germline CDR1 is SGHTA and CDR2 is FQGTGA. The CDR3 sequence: CASSLTGSPRTYF.

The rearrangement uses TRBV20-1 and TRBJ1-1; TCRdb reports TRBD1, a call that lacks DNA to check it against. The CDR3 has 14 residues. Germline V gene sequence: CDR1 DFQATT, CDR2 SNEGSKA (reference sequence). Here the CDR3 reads CSARRGGSLTEAFF.

CDR3 in amino acids: CSVLGSSYEQYF. J is TRBJ2-7 and V is TRBV29-1. Germline assignment: CDR1 SQVTM and CDR2 ANQGSEA. This CDR3 has 12 residues.

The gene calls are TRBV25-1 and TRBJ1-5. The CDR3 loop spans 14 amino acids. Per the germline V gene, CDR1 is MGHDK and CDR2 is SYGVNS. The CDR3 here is CASSELGGGQPQHF.

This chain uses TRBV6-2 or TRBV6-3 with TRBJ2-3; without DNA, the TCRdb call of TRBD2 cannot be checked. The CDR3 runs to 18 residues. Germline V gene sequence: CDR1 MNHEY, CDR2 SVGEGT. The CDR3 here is CASSYSRGTVTSTDTQYF.

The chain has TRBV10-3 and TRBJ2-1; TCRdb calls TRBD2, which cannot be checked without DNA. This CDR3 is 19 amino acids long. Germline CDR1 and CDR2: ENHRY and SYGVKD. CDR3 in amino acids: CAISEWSQTLAGGPNEQFF.

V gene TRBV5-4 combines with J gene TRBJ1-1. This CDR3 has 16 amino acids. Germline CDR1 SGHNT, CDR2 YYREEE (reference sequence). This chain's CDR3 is CASSSLTQALGTEAFF.

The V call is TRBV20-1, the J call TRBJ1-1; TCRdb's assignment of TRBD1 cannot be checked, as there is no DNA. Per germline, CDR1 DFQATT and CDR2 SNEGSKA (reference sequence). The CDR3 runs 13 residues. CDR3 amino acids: CSAGQGADTEAFF.

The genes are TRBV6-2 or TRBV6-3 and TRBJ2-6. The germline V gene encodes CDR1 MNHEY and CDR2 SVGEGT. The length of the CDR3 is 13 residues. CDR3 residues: CASSYSGANVLTF.

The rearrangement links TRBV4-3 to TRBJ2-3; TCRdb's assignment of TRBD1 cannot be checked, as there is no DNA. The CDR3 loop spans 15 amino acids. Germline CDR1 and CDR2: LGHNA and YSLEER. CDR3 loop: CASSQRDGGTDTQYF.

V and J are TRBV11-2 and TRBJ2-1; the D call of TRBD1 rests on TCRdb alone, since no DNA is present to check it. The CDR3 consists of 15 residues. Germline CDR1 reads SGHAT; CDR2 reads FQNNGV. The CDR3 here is CASRTRTGRINEQFF. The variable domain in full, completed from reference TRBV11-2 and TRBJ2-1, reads EAGVAQSPRYKIIEKRQSVAFWCNPISGHATLYWYQQILGQGPKLLIQFQNNGVVDDSQLPKDRFSAERLKGVDSTLKIQPAKLEDSAVYLCASRTRTGRINEQFFGPGTRLTVL.

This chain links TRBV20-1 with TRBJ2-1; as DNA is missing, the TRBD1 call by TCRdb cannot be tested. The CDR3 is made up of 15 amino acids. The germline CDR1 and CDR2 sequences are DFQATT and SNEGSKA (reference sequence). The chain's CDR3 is CSATPAGASYNEQFF.

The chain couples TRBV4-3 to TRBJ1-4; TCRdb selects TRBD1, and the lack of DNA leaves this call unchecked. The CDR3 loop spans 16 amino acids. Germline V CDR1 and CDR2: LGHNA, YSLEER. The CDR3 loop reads CASSQDPQGAFEKLFF.

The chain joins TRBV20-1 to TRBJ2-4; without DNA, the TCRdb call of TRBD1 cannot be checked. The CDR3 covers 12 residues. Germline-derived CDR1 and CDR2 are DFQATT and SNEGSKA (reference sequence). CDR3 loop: CSAPLTKNIQYF.

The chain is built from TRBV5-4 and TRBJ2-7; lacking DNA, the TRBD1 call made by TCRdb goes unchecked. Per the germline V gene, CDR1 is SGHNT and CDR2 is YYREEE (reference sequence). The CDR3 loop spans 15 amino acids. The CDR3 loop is CASSLSAGTTYEQYF.

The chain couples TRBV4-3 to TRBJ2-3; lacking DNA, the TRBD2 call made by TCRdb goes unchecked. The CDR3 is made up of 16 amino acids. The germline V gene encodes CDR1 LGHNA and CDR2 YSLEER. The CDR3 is CASSQLGLGGTDTQYF.

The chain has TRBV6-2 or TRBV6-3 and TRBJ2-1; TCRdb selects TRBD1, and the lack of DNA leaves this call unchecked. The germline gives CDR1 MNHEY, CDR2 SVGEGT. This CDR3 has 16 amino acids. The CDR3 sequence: CASTLRMGGANNEQFF.

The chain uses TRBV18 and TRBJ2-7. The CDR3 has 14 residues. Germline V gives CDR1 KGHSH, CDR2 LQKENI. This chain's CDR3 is CASSPSQTSYEQYF.

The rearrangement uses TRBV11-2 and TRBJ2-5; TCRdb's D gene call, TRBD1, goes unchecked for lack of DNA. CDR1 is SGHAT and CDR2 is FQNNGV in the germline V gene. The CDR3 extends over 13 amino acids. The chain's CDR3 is CASSFSGKETQYF.

The CDR3 loop reads CASSVRRQETQYF. The chain joins TRBV2 to TRBJ2-5. CDR3 size: 13 residues. Germline V gene data show CDR1 as SNHLY and CDR2 as FYNNEI.

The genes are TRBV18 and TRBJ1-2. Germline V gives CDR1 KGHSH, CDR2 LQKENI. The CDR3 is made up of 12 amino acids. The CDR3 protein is CASSHDGDGYTF.